A selection of T cell receptor beta chains follows, all from one sample in a study of CD8 T cells in ankylosing spondylitis. One entry per CDR3 protein, called by TCRdb with MiXCR from the 5' RACE reads. Of more than 400,000 distinct CDR3 sequences in the sample, over 4% were seen once. The sequencing input was blood, either unsorted or a sorted T cell fraction (not recorded which). These receptors came from a male donor with ankylosing spondylitis. The CDR3 runs from the conserved cysteine through the conserved F or W. A D gene is named only where the DNA matches it firmly. Expanded clones get a size class; other rows say once, few or many, or leave the size out.

D | J | V | size | DNA | CDR3
NA | TRBJ1-2 | TRBV12-3/TRBV12-4 | many | TGTGCCAGCAGTTTGGGTTTAGGCTACACCTTC | CASSLGLGYTF
NA | TRBJ2-7 | TRBV2 | NA | TGTGCCAGCAGAGCAGACCGCTTATCCTACGAGCAGTACTTC | CASRADRLSYEQYF
NA | TRBJ2-5 | TRBV20-1 | many | TGCAGTGCTAGAGATTTACGGGGGCGACTCGACCAAGAGACCCAGTACTTC | CSARDLRGRLDQETQYF
NA | TRBJ2-7 | TRBV20-1 | many | TGCAGTGCTCATCAGTTAGAGCGGCTCTACGAGCAGTACTTC | CSAHQLERLYEQYF
TRBD1 | TRBJ2-1 | TRBV15 | NA | TGTGCCACCAGCCAGGGGGCGGGAAATGAGCAGTTCTTC | CATSQGAGNEQFF
TRBD2 | TRBJ2-5 | TRBV28 | few | TGTGCCAGCCACCTTGAGGCGGGAGGGGTTCGAGAGACCCAGTACTTC | CASHLEAGGVRETQYF
NA | TRBJ2-3 | TRBV5-1 | many | TGCGCCAGCAGCTATTCGTCGAGGGCTAGCACAGATACGCAGTATTTT | CASSYSSRASTDTQYF
TRBD1 | TRBJ1-4 | TRBV7-9 | many | TGTGCCAGCAGCAGAGGGACAGGGGAAAAACTGTTTTTT | CASSRGTGEKLFF
TRBD2 | TRBJ2-3 | TRBV10-1 | many | TGCGCCAGCAGCGATACCGAAGCGGGAGGGCCTCTCACAGATACGCAGTATTTT | CASSDTEAGGPLTDTQYF
NA | TRBJ2-7 | TRBV28 | few | TGTGCCAGCACCGGTACCGGGACACCGAGCTCCTACGAGCAGTACTTC | CASTGTGTPSSYEQYF
NA | TRBJ2-5 | TRBV7-2 | NA | TGTGCCAGCAGCTGGGGCCGTGGGGTCGAGACCCAGTACTTC | CASSWGRGVETQYF
NA | TRBJ2-4 | TRBV15 | many | TGTGCCACCAGCCCTCCTCTCGGCATTCAGTACTTC | CATSPPLGIQYF
NA | TRBJ1-1 | TRBV29-1 | many | TGCAGCGTTGATCGAAATGAAGCTTTCTTT | CSVDRNEAFF
TRBD2 | TRBJ2-1 | TRBV5-1 | many | TGCGCCAGCAGCCCGGGACTAATCAATGAGCAGTTCTTC | CASSPGLINEQFF
TRBD1 | TRBJ2-7 | TRBV25-1 | many | TGTGCCAGCAGTGTACGGGACAGGGCCTACGAGCAGTACTTC | CASSVRDRAYEQYF
TRBD1 | TRBJ1-1 | TRBV6-5 | many | TGTGCCAGCAGTTATGGGACAGGGCACACTGAAGCTTTCTTT | CASSYGTGHTEAFF
NA | TRBJ2-2 | TRBV12-3/TRBV12-4 | many | TGTGCCAGCAGTTTCTCAGGGGTCACCGGGGAGCTGTTTTTT | CASSFSGVTGELFF
NA | TRBJ2-1 | TRBV12-3/TRBV12-4 | many | TGTGCCACCCGGAGGACGGCTTCCTACAATGAGCAGTTCTTC | CATRRTASYNEQFF
NA | TRBJ1-1 | TRBV10-3 | many | TGTGCCATCGGCGCGAACACTGAAGCTTTCTTT | CAIGANTEAFF
TRBD1 | TRBJ2-7 | TRBV3-1 | NA | TGTGCCAGCAGACCAAGGACAGGGGCCCTCTACGAGCAGTACTTC | CASRPRTGALYEQYF
NA | TRBJ2-1 | TRBV5-5 | many | TGTGCCAGCAGCTCCCGGGACTACAATGAGCAGTTCTTC | CASSSRDYNEQFF
NA | TRBJ2-7 | TRBV4-1 | few | TGCGCCAGCAGCCACCAACGGGTAACCCCGGAGGAGCAGTACTTC | CASSHQRVTPEEQYF
NA | TRBJ1-6 | TRBV10-3 | many | TGTGCCATCAGTGAGTCGGAAGTTGGACCCCTCCACTTT | CAISESEVGPLHF
NA | TRBJ1-4 | TRBV6-1 | many | TGTGCCAGCAGTCGGGTAGTCGGTGGTGAAAAACTGTTTTTT | CASSRVVGGEKLFF
NA | TRBJ2-3 | TRBV28 | NA | TGTGCCAGCAGCGCGGTACTGCGGCGCACAGATACGCAGTATTTT | CASSAVLRRTDTQYF
TRBD1 | TRBJ1-3 | TRBV6-1 | many | TGTGCCAGCAGCCGAACAGGGGGCGAAGGAAACACCATATATTTT | CASSRTGGEGNTIYF
NA | TRBJ1-2 | TRBV4-3 | NA | TGCGCCAGCAGCCAAGACGGGTTCTATGGCTACACCTTC | CASSQDGFYGYTF
NA | TRBJ1-6 | TRBV12-3/TRBV12-4 | many | TGTGCCACCCGAGAGGAGAGCTCCTATAATTCACCCCTCCACTTT | CATREESSYNSPLHF
NA | TRBJ1-2 | TRBV4-3 | many | TGCGCCAGCAGCCAAGGGAGCTCGGGACGAGGGGATGGGGGCTACACCTTC | CASSQGSSGRGDGGYTF
NA | TRBJ1-4 | TRBV20-1 | many | TGCAGTGCACGCAGGGCAACTAATGAAAAACTGTTTTTT | CSARRATNEKLFF
NA | TRBJ2-1 | TRBV10-2 | many | TGCGCCAGCACCCCCACTTCCTACAATGAGCAGTTCTTC | CASTPTSYNEQFF
NA | TRBJ2-5 | TRBV5-5 | many | TGTGCCAGCAGCCCGAGGGGGAATGGACGCGAGACCCAGTACTTC | CASSPRGNGRETQYF
NA | TRBJ1-1 | TRBV6-2/TRBV6-3 | few | TGTGCCACTTTGGACAGATATCGGACTGAAGCTTTCTTT | CATLDRYRTEAFF
TRBD1 | TRBJ1-3 | TRBV5-1 | many | TGCGCCAGCAGCTCTGGGACAGATGGAAACACCATATATTTT | CASSSGTDGNTIYF
TRBD2 | TRBJ2-7 | TRBV11-1 | many | TGTGCCAGCAGCCTCATCCTAGCGGACGAGCAGTACTTC | CASSLILADEQYF
NA | TRBJ2-3 | TRBV5-1 | many | TGCGCCAGCAGCTCCGGTAGGACCATCACAGATACGCAGTATTTT | CASSSGRTITDTQYF
TRBD2 | TRBJ2-1 | TRBV4-1 | many | TGCGCCAGCAGCCAAGGAGTCGGGAGGGCCCTCTACAATGAGCAGTTCTTC | CASSQGVGRALYNEQFF
NA | TRBJ1-1 | TRBV6-2/TRBV6-3 | many | TGTGCCAGCAGTTACATGGGAATCAGCAACACTGAAGCTTTCTTT | CASSYMGISNTEAFF
TRBD1 | TRBJ2-3 | TRBV27 | NA | TGTGCCAGCAGTTCGTTAAAACCTAGGCCGGGACAGGGTGTGACAGATACGCAGTATTTT | CASSSLKPRPGQGVTDTQYF
NA | TRBJ1-6 | TRBV9 | many | TGTGCCAGCGGGTTGGCGAGCTCCTATAATTCACCCCTCCACTTT | CASGLASSYNSPLHF
NA | TRBJ2-2 | TRBV20-1 | many | TGCAGTGCTAGAGATTATATAGGCCCCGGGGAGCTGTTTTTT | CSARDYIGPGELFF
TRBD1 | TRBJ2-7 | TRBV7-2 | many | TGTGCCAGCAGCTTGAGCAGGGGGCCCTACGAGCAGTACTTC | CASSLSRGPYEQYF
NA | TRBJ2-7 | TRBV6-5 | many | TGTGCCAGTTCCGGGACCTACTACGAGCAGTACTTC | CASSGTYYEQYF
NA | TRBJ2-5 | TRBV6-1 | many | TGTGCCAGCAGTGAGTCTTTGGCTAGGCCACAGACCCAGTACTTC | CASSESLARPQTQYF
TRBD2 | TRBJ2-1 | TRBV11-2 | many | TGTGCCAGCAGCTTTGCTCGCGGGGGACCAGTCTACAATGAGCAGTTCTTC | CASSFARGGPVYNEQFF
TRBD2 | TRBJ2-1 | TRBV20-1 | many | TGCAGTGCTAGAGATAGGGATCTAGCGGGGGTACCCTACAATGAGCAGTTCTTC | CSARDRDLAGVPYNEQFF
NA | TRBJ2-6 | TRBV7-8 | few | TGTGCCAGCAGCTTAGCAGGGTCGGGACACCTCCTCTCTGGGGCCAACGTCCTGACTTTC | CASSLAGSGHLLSGANVLTF
NA | TRBJ2-7 | TRBV7-2 | few | TGTGCCAGCAGCTCCCGGGGGCTGCGTGGGGAGCAGTACTTC | CASSSRGLRGEQYF
NA | TRBJ1-2 | TRBV12-3/TRBV12-4 | many | TGTGCCAGCAGTTTACAGGACAGCGATAAAGGCTACACCTTC | CASSLQDSDKGYTF
NA | TRBJ2-7 | TRBV20-1 | many | TGCAGTGCTAGGGGTGGGACACTGATCTCCTACGAGCAGTACTTC | CSARGGTLISYEQYF